Below are 15 T cell receptor beta chains sequenced from a single sample in a study of blood T cells in healthy people across ages. Then a second PCR, running roughly 7 to 11 cycles, was carried out with a sample-barcoded 5' primer and a J-beta primer mix. TCRdb re-derived calls from the 5' RACE reads in MiXCR, one entry per CDR3 protein. The repertoire holds approximately 2,000,000 distinct CDR3 sequences, with approximately 40% as singletons. Specimen: blood. Every receptor here comes from a human donor in good health.

The chain's CDR3 is CASTPWPAGETGELFF. Here the CDR3 DNA reads TGTGCCAGCACCCCATGGCCTGCAGGGGAGACCGGGGAGCTGTTTTTT. The chain recombines TRBV5-5 with TRBJ2-2; a possible D gene is TRBD1 (6 bases). The germline gives CDR1 SGHKS, CDR2 YYEKEE (reference sequence). V lost 6 bases, J lost 5 bases, and 20 bases lay in between. The CDR3 has 16 residues.

This clonotype was picked up a small number of times. The genes are TRBV6-5 and TRBJ2-3; possibly TRBD1 or TRBD2 for D (5 bases each). CDR3 size: 17 residues. Germline lookup yields CDR1 MNHEY and CDR2 SVGAGI. The V end lost 1 base, the J end lost 0 bases, and 14 bases lay between the germline ends. CDR3 sequence: CASSYFWIEGSTDTQYF. The DNA for the CDR3 is TGTGCCAGCAGTTACTTTTGGATCGAGGGGAGCACAGATACGCAGTATTTT.

This clonotype has just a few counts. The chain employs TRBV18 and TRBJ2-6; the D gene is possibly TRBD1 (6 bases). Trimming stripped 4 bases from V and 0 bases from J, with 16 bases between. From germline, CDR1 is KGHSH and CDR2 LQKENI. The CDR3 is 18 residues long. CDR3 in DNA: TGTGCCAGCTCACTAGGACAGATACAGAGCTCTGGGGCCAACGTCCTGACTTTC. Protein sequence: CASSLGQIQSSGANVLTF.

This clonotype appeared many times. This rearrangement joins TRBV29-1 to TRBJ1-2; TRBD1 matches 10 bases. The trim removed 5 bases at V and 12 bases at J, leaving 15 bases unmatched. The germline CDR1 and CDR2 sequences are SQVTM and ANQGSEA. There are 14 residues in the CDR3. The CDR3 bases are TGCAGCGTTTTAATTAATTCGGGACAGGGGTCCAACACCTTC. Translating gives CSVLINSGQGSNTF. The full variable domain, in which reference TRBV29-1 and TRBJ1-2 provide the parts outside the CDR3, is SAVISQKPSRDICQRGTSLTIQCQVDSQVTMMFWYRQQPGQSLTLIATANQGSEATYESGFVIDKFPISRPNLTFSTLTVSNMSPEDSSIYLCSVLINSGQGSNTFGSGTRLTVV.

This clonotype has more than one count but fewer than ten. This chain joins TRBV7-2 and TRBJ2-1, with D hard to call. Germline lookup yields CDR1 SGHTA and CDR2 FQGNSA. V lost 5 bases to trimming and J lost 1 base, with 12 bases between them. This CDR3 is built from 15 residues. The CDR3, as DNA: TGTGCCAGCAGCCCCCGCTATACGTCCTACAATGAGCAGTTCTTC. Translated, it gives CASSPRYTSYNEQFF.

This clonotype showed up just once. V and J are TRBV28 and TRBJ2-1, with TRBD2 matching 8 bases. CDR3 size: 16 residues. V dropped 6 bases and J dropped 3; count of bases not matched to a gene: 10. Germline CDR1 is MDHEN and CDR2 is SYDVKM. CDR3 bases: TGTGCCAGCAGGGCATTAGCGGGGAACTTCTACAATGAGCAGTTCTTC. Its protein product is CASRALAGNFYNEQFF.

V is TRBV29-1 and J is TRBJ2-5, with 8 bases lining up with TRBD2. The CDR3 is 14 amino acids. After removal of 4 bases from V and 2 bases from J, the junction contained 6 bases not matched to a gene. The V gene's germline CDR1 is SQVTM and CDR2 ANQGSEA. The CDR3 region is CSVGVSGIQETQYF. CDR3 DNA: TGCAGCGTTGGGGTTAGCGGGATTCAAGAGACCCAGTACTTC.

The J gene is TRBJ2-7, the V gene TRBV7-2; D not resolved. With 3 bases removed from V and 0 bases from J, the gap between germline ends came to 12 bases. The CDR3 has 15 residues. Germline CDR1 is SGHTA and CDR2 is FQGNSA. Here the CDR3 DNA reads TGTGCCAGCAGCTTTGGACCCAGGAGCTCCTACGAGCAGTACTTC. Translating gives CASSFGPRSSYEQYF.

This clonotype was seen a few times. The CDR3 sequence is CASSPVRGLTEAFF. The CDR3 DNA sequence: TGCGCCAGCAGCCCCGTCCGGGGTCTCACTGAAGCTTTCTTT. The J gene is TRBJ1-1, the V gene TRBV10-2; D unclear. The germline V and J ends were trimmed by 6 bases and 4 bases, with 15 bases remaining between them. Per the germline V gene, CDR1 is WSHSY and CDR2 is SAAADI. This CDR3 is 14 amino acids long.

The chain links TRBV7-9 to TRBJ2-5; D might be TRBD1 or TRBD2, each matching 6 bases. The CDR3 has 16 residues. CDR1 SEHNR and CDR2 FQNEAQ come from the germline V gene (reference sequence). Trimming cost V 0 bases and J 4 bases, with 15 bases left between them. CDR3 in amino acids: CASSLAAGKGGETQYF. The CDR3 DNA sequence: TGTGCCAGCAGCTTAGCGGCTGGGAAGGGGGGAGAGACCCAGTACTTC.

The rearrangement joins TRBV7-2 to TRBJ2-7; no definite D call. The CDR3 is made up of 13 amino acids. Trimming stripped 0 bases from V and 9 bases from J, with 12 bases between. Germline V lookup: CDR1 SGHTA, CDR2 FQGNSA. The CDR3: CASSLASASWQYF. The DNA for the CDR3 is TGTGCCAGCAGCTTAGCGTCGGCCTCTTGGCAGTACTTC. Supplemented by reference TRBV7-2 and TRBJ2-7, the full variable domain reads GAGVSQSPSNKVTEKGKDVELRCDPISGHTALYWYRQSLGQGLEFLIYFQGNSAPDKSGLPSDRFSAERTGGSVSTLTIQRTQQEDSAVYLCASSLASASWQYFGPGTRLTVT.

The chain couples TRBV7-9 to TRBJ2-3, with TRBD1 identical over 9 bases. Germline V gene data show CDR1 as SEHNR and CDR2 as FQNEAQ (reference sequence). The trim removed 6 bases at V and 6 bases at J, leaving 16 bases unmatched. The CDR3 loop spans 17 amino acids. The CDR3 nucleotides are TGTGCCAGCAGACCCCGACCCCGGGACAGGGTGGAGGATACGCAGTATTTT. It specifies CASRPRPRDRVEDTQYF.

This clonotype was detected a few times. CDR3 DNA sequence: TGCGCCAGCAGCCAAGGGGACAGTCGGGAATGGCCCCAGCATTTT. Its protein product is CASSQGDSREWPQHF. The J gene is TRBJ1-5, the V gene TRBV4-1; TRBD1 aligns across 7 bases. Germline lookup yields CDR1 MGHRA and CDR2 YSYEKL. The junction had 9 bases not matched to a gene; V was cut back by 1 base and J by 9 bases. The CDR3 covers 15 residues.

The V gene is TRBV29-1, the J gene TRBJ1-2, with 10 bases identical to TRBD1. In germline, CDR1 is SQVTM, CDR2 ANQGSEA. Trimming at V came to 3 bases and at J to 6 bases, leaving 19 bases not matched to a gene. CDR3 size: 18 residues. In DNA, the CDR3 is TGCAGCGTTGAGAAGGGGGGTGACAGGGGGCGCAGTAAGAATGGCTACACCTTC. Its translation: CSVEKGGDRGRSKNGYTF.

This clonotype has just a few counts. The rearrangement joins TRBV20-1 to TRBJ2-1; the match to TRBD2 covers 9 bases. The length of the CDR3 is 15 residues. With V trimmed by 0 bases and J by 4 bases, 4 bases remained unmatched. The germline gives CDR1 DFQATT, CDR2 SNEGSKA (reference sequence). The CDR3 sequence: CSARDPAGGYNEQFF. The CDR3 DNA reads as TGCAGTGCTAGAGATCCAGCGGGGGGTTACAATGAGCAGTTCTTC.